Given below is one T cell receptor beta chain in context. No antigen is known for it. Germline loops: CDR1 MNHEY, CDR2 SVGAGI. Between the trimmed V and J ends, which lost 5 bases and 0 bases, there was a span of 7 bases. The CDR3 contains 13 residues. Data came from immunoSEQ multiplex PCR; TCRdb stores just in-frame clones and leaves some out. The sample lists 1,500,000 or so clones, approximately 97% occurring once. This sample stems from a study of shared clonotypes between healthy human individuals. Study-wide findings and caveats: Naive CD4 clonotypes overlapped across several donors at about 5%. Naive subsets typically showed greater estimated richness than memory subsets.

Donation came from healthy HIV-negative adults that had no recent acute infections or vaccinations. Every contributor of samples was a Caucasian grown-up residing in Nashville, Tennessee. The sequencing sample was made of naive CD4+ T cells sorted from blood. Subset noted: CD45RA+ positively selected. The chain carries TRBV6-5 and TRBJ1-1, with D unresolved. This clonotype was obtained from a man younger than 40 in good health. CDR3 in amino acids: CASSTRMNTEAFF. DNA of the CDR3: TGTGCCAGCAGTACACGAATGAACACTGAAGCTTTCTTT.